This T cell receptor beta chain was observed in a study of blood T cell repertoires in COVID-19. About the research overall: Spain, Italy and the United States supplied samples that represented acute and convalescent COVID-19.

Germline V gives CDR1 PRHDT, CDR2 FYEKMQ (reference sequence). This CDR3 region has 17 residues. Trimming at V came to 2 bases and at J to 8 bases, leaving 12 bases not matched to a gene. Self-reported history from a screening survey and questionnaire set each donor's cohort. The method was immunoSEQ multiplex PCR; TCRdb's version includes in-frame clones alone and lacks a portion of them. The sample carries 200,000 to 300,000 clones, 65% to 90% recorded once. Sequenced material: PBMCs or T cells enriched from blood (not recorded which). This clonotype originated in a woman aged 45 to 65 with acute COVID-19. The chain links TRBV13 to TRBJ1-6, with 7 nucleotides matching TRBD1. The CDR3 region has the DNA TGTGCCAGCAGCTTACAGGCCGGCAGGGGGTCATATTCACCCCTCCACTTT. It yields the protein CASSLQAGRGSYSPLHF.